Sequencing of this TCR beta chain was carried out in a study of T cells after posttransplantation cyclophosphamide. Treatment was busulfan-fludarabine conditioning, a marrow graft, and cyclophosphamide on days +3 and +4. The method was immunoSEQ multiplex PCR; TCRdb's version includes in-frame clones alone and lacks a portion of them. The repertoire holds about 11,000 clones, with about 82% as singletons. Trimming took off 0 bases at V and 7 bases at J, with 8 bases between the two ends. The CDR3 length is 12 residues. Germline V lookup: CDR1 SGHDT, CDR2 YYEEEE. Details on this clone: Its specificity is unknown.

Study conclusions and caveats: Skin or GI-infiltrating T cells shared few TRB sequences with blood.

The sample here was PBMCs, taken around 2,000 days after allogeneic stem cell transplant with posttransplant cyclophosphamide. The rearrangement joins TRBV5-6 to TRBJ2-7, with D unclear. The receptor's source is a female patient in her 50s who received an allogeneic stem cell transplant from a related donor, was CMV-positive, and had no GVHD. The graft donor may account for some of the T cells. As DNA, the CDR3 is TGTGCCAGCAGCTTGGTTCCCTCGGAGCAGTACTTC. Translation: CASSLVPSEQYF.